This TCR beta chain was captured by sequencing in a study of T-cell reconstitution after alpha-beta-depleted transplantation in children. It was with unique molecular identifiers that the TCRbeta library was prepared. TCRdb recomputed calls from the PCR reads with MiXCR, one row per CDR3 protein. The table records roughly 50,000 distinct CDR3 sequences, 44% of them present only once. The CDR3 totals 15 residues. Trimming cost V 4 bases and J 9 bases; bases outside gene matches: 5. This chain joins TRBV12-3 or TRBV12-4 and TRBJ2-1, with TRBD2 identical over 14 bases. The input for sequencing was PBMCs, mostly from graft donor cells, taken 360 days after TCRalphabeta/CD19-depleted stem cell transplant. This TCR came from a male patient between 5 and 17 years old who had a stem cell transplant for acute lymphoblastic leukemia, so the T cells may come from the graft donor. CDR3 region: CASSSTSGREGEQFF. CDR3 bases: TGTGCCAGCAGTTCGACTAGCGGGAGGGAAGGTGAGCAGTTCTTC.